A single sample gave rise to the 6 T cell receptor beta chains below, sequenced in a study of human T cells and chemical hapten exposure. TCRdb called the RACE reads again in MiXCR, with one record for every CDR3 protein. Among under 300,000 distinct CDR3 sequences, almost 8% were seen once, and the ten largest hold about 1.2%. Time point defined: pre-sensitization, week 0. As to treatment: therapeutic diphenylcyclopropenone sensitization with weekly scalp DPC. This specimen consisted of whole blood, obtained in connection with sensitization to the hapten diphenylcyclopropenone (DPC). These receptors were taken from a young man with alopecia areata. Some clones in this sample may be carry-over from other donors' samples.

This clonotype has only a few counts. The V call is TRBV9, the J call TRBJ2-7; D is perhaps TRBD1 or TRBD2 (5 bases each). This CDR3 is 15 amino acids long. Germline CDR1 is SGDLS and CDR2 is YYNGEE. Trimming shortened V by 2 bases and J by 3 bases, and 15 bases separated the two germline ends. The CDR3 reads CASSVGTSFNYEQYF. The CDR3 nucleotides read TGTGCCAGCAGCGTCGGGACCTCCTTTAACTACGAGCAGTACTTC.

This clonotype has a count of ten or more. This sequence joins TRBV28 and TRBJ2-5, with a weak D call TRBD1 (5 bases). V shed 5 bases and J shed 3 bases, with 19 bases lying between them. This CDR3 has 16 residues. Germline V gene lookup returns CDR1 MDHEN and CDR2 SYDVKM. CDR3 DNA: TGTGCCAGCAGTCGCGTAAACCAGGGTGGGGAAGAGACCCAGTACTTC. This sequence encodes CASSRVNQGGEETQYF.

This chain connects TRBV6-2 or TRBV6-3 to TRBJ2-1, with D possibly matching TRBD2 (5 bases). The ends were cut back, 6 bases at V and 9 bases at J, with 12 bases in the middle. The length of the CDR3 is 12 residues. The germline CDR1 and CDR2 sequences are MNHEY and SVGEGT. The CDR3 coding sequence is TGTGCCAGCAGGGAGGTATTTGGTGAGCAGTTCTTC. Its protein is CASREVFGEQFF.

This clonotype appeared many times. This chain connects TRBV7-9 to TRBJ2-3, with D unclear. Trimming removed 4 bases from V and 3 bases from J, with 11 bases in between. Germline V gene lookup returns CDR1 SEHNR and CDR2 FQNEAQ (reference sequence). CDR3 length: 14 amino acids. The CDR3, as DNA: TGTGCCAGCAGCTGGGGTACATTGACAGATACGCAGTATTTT. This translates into CASSWGTLTDTQYF.

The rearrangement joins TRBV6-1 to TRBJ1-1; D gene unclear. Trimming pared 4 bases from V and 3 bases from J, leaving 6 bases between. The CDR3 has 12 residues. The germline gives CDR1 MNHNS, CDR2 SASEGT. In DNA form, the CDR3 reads TGTGCCAGCAGTGGAATCTACACTGAAGCTTTCTTT. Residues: CASSGIYTEAFF.

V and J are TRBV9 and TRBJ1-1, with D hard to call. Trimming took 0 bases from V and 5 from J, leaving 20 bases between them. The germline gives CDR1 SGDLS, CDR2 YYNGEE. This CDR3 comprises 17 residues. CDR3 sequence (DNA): TGTGCCAGCAGCGTAGACGCCATCCCAAGGGTGAGAACTGAAGCTTTCTTT. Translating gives CASSVDAIPRVRTEAFF.